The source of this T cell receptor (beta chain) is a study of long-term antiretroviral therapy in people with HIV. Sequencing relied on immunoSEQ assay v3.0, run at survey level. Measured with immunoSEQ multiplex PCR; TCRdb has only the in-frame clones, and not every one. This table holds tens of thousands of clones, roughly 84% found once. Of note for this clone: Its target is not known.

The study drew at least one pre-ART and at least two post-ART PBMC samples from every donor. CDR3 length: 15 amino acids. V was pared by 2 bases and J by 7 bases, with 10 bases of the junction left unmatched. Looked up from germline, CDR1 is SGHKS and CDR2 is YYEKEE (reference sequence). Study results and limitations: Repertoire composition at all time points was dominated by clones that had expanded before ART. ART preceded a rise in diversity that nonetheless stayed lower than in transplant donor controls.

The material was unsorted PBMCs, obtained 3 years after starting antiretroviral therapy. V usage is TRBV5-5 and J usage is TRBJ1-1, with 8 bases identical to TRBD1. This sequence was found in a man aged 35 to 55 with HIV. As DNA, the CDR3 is TGTGCCAGCAGCTTTGGGGACAGGTCTTGGAATGAAGCTTTCTTT. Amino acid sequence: CASSFGDRSWNEAFF.